This TCR beta chain came from a study of cytomegalovirus exposure and HLA in healthy donors. With 60 Vbeta and 13 Jbeta primers, the PCR was carried out. Some clones are missing from TCRdb's copy, which holds only in-frame ones; the method was immunoSEQ multiplex PCR. The repertoire consists of around 200,000 clones, with 75% to 85% occurring once and the leading ten covering more than 0.95%. The V gene lost 11 bases and the J gene lost 1 base, with 17 bases spanning the gap. The length of the CDR3 is 14 residues. The germline CDR1 and CDR2 sequences are MNHEY and SMNVEV (reference sequence). Sequencing input: PBMCs. This sequence joins TRBV27 and TRBJ1-1; D remains unclear. This sequence originates from a girl aged 2 to 9 in good health and CMV-seropositive. CDR3 nucleotides: TGTGCCCCCGGGCGGGGAACACGGAACACTGAAGCTTTCTTT. Protein: CAPGRGTRNTEAFF.